Listed below are T cell receptor beta chains from one sample, sequenced in a study of beta chain features in type 1 diabetes. Some clones are missing from TCRdb's copy, which holds only in-frame ones; the method was immunoSEQ multiplex PCR. The table has some 270,000 clones, 8% seen once. Specimen: central memory CD4+ T cells from blood. These receptors all come from a woman between 18 and 30 years old in good health. CDR3s include the opening cysteine and the closing phenylalanine or tryptophan. The D gene is left open where the match is weak. Size is stated for part of the rows, as once, few or many counts, or as a class when the clone is expanded.

TRBJ2-3	-	TRBV30	-	TGTGCCTGGAGTCTAATCACAGATACGCAGTATTTT	CAWSLITDTQYF
TRBJ2-3	-	TRBV7-9	-	TGTGCCAGCAGCCCCCGCCTTGGTGGCACAGATACGCAGTATTTT	CASSPRLGGTDTQYF
TRBJ2-5	-	TRBV7-9	-	TGTGCCAGCAGCTTGGGGGGTAGCCGTGGGCAAGAGACCCAGTACTTC	CASSLGGSRGQETQYF
TRBJ2-4	few	TRBV4-2	-	TGTGCCAGCAGCCAAGATTTAAGCGGATCGGGTTTAGCCAAAAACATTCAGTACTTC	CASSQDLSGSGLAKNIQYF
TRBJ2-7	-	TRBV27	TRBD1	TGTGCCAGCAGTTTATCGAGAAATCTTAGACGGGACAGGATAGACTACGAGCAGTACTTC	CASSLSRNLRRDRIDYEQYF
TRBJ2-1	few	TRBV7-2	TRBD2	TGTGCCAGCAGCTTGGGGACTAGTCAAAGGCATGAGCAGTTCTTC	CASSLGTSQRHEQFF
TRBJ1-1	-	TRBV29-1	-	TGCAGCGTGCGAGGTAGCTGGGGGACTGAAGCTTTCTTT	CSVRGSWGTEAFF
TRBJ2-1	few	TRBV28	TRBD1	TGTGCCAGCAGTTTAAGGGGGCTGAGTTATATGCAGTTCTTC	CASSLRGLSYMQFF
TRBJ2-5	few	TRBV7-9	-	TGTGCCAGCAGCCCCGATTGGGAGGAGACCCAGTACTTC	CASSPDWEETQYF
TRBJ2-5	few	TRBV18	TRBD2	TGTGCCAGCTCTACCACGGGGAGGGGACAAGAGACCCAGTACTTC	CASSTTGRGQETQYF
TRBJ1-2	many	TRBV19	-	TGTGCCAGGAATACCTGGCCACCCGAGAACTATGGCTACACCTTC	CARNTWPPENYGYTF
TRBJ1-5	-	TRBV28	-	TGTGCCAGCAGTTTCGGGATCCAGCCCCAGCATTTT	CASSFGIQPQHF
TRBJ2-5	-	TRBV18	-	TGTGCCAGCTCACCACAGGGCGGCGGAGAGACCCAGTACTTC	CASSPQGGGETQYF
TRBJ2-1	many	TRBV7-9	TRBD2	TGTGCCAGCAGCCCGGGACTAGCGGGAGGGGTCTTC	CASSPGLAGGVF
TRBJ1-5	-	TRBV28	-	TGTGCCAGCAGTCAGGCATATCAGCCCCAGCATTTT	CASSQAYQPQHF
TRBJ1-1	many	TRBV6-1	-	TGTGCCAGCAGTGAATTGCCAGGGGCAAACACTGAAGCTTTCTTT	CASSELPGANTEAFF
TRBJ1-3	few	TRBV30	TRBD1	TGTGCCTGGTCCCTCAGGGGGCCTGGAAACACCATATATTTT	CAWSLRGPGNTIYF
TRBJ1-2	few	TRBV13	TRBD1	TGTGCCAGCAGATCCGGGACAGGTTTTTTTGGGGGATATGGCTACACCTTC	CASRSGTGFFGGYGYTF
TRBJ1-2	-	TRBV5-1	TRBD1	TGCGCCAGCAGCTTCCTACAGGGGGATGGCTATGGCTACACCTTC	CASSFLQGDGYGYTF
TRBJ2-1	few	TRBV6-5	-	TGTGCCAGCAGTCTCAATAATAGACAGGTGGAGCAGTTCTTC	CASSLNNRQVEQFF
TRBJ2-3	-	TRBV7-2	-	TGTGCCAGCAGCCGAGGGGCCGGGGGCACAGATACGCAGTATTTT	CASSRGAGGTDTQYF
TRBJ2-7	-	TRBV18	-	TGTGCCAGCTCACCACTAGACACCTCTAGCTCCTACGAGCAGTACTTC	CASSPLDTSSSYEQYF
TRBJ2-7	many	TRBV13	TRBD2	TGTGCCAGCAGTTGGGTAGCGGGAGGGCCCTACGAGCAGTACTTC	CASSWVAGGPYEQYF
TRBJ2-5	few	TRBV2	-	TGTGCCAGCCAGGGGACCCATTCACAAGAGACCCAGTACTTC	CASQGTHSQETQYF
TRBJ2-3	few	TRBV7-2	-	TGTGCCAGCAGGGGAGCGATCGGGAGTGGCACAGATACGCAGTATTTT	CASRGAIGSGTDTQYF
TRBJ2-1	-	TRBV2	TRBD2	TGTGCCAGCAGTTTAGTGGGAGGGCCTTCACAAGAGCAGTTCTTC	CASSLVGGPSQEQFF
TRBJ2-6	few	TRBV30	-	TGTGCCTGGAGTGTGGGGTCTGGGGCCAACGTCCTGACTTTC	CAWSVGSGANVLTF
TRBJ2-1	few	TRBV28	-	TGTGCCAGCAGTTTGCGACTAGACTCCGGACCTACCCTTAATGAGCAGTTCTTC	CASSLRLDSGPTLNEQFF
TRBJ2-3	few	TRBV4-3	-	TGCGCCAGCAGCCTCCGAACTGGGATGGGGACAGATACGCAGTATTTT	CASSLRTGMGTDTQYF
TRBJ2-1	few	TRBV4-3	-	TGCGCCAGCAGCCAAGATACTGGTTGGGAGCGGAGCAATGAGCAGTTCTTC	CASSQDTGWERSNEQFF
TRBJ1-6	-	TRBV7-9	-	TGTGCCAGCAGCTCCGGGACGGTCTATAATTCACCCCTCCACTTT	CASSSGTVYNSPLHF
TRBJ1-2	many	TRBV19	TRBD1	TGTGCCAGTAGACCTTTCGGGACAGGGCGACTCTATGGCTACACCTTC	CASRPFGTGRLYGYTF
TRBJ1-2	few	TRBV15	-	TGTGCCACCAGCAGAGATAAGGACGGGGGCACCTTC	CATSRDKDGGTF
TRBJ2-4	few	TRBV28	TRBD1	TGTGCCAGCAGACAAGCCGGGACAGACAAAAACATTCAGTACTTC	CASRQAGTDKNIQYF
TRBJ1-1	few	TRBV4-2	-	TGTGCCAGCAGCCAAGACGGCGGGGGCGAAAGGACTGAAGCTTTCTTT	CASSQDGGGERTEAFF
TRBJ2-2	few	TRBV10-3	-	TGTGCCACCCAGGGACCCACGAACACCGGGGAGCTGTTTTTT	CATQGPTNTGELFF
TRBJ1-6	few	TRBV5-1	TRBD1	TGCGCCAGCAGCCTCGGACAGGCTTGGGATAATTCACCCCTCCACTTT	CASSLGQAWDNSPLHF
TRBJ2-6	-	TRBV7-3	-	TGTGCCAGCAGCTACCCCGGGGCCAACGTCCTGACTTTC	CASSYPGANVLTF
TRBJ2-1	few	TRBV6-6	-	TGTGCCAGCAGCCCCAAGCGGAGCTCCTACAATGAGCAGTTCTTC	CASSPKRSSYNEQFF
TRBJ1-1	-	TRBV5-1	TRBD1	TGCGCCAGCAGCCCTTCAGGACAGGAGGATTTCACTGAAGCTTTCTTT	CASSPSGQEDFTEAFF
TRBJ1-5	-	TRBV30	-	TGTGCCTGGAGTCTGGGGGGTGATCAGCCCCAGCATTTT	CAWSLGGDQPQHF
TRBJ2-1	few	TRBV7-9	TRBD2	TGCGCCAGCAGCCTTCTAGCGGGAGTACATGAGCAGTTCTTC	CASSLLAGVHEQFF
TRBJ1-1	-	TRBV7-8	-	TGTGCCAGCAGCAGAAGACAGGTATCGGACACTGAAGCTTTCTTT	CASSRRQVSDTEAFF
TRBJ2-1	-	TRBV18	-	TGTGCCACCGAGGGGGGCTCCTACAATGAGCAGTTCTTC	CATEGGSYNEQFF
TRBJ2-7	few	TRBV30	-	TGTGCCTGGAGTTCCGGGACACCCTACGAGCAGTACTTC	CAWSSGTPYEQYF
TRBJ2-7	-	TRBV9	TRBD2	TGTGCCAGCAGTATACTAGCGGGAGCAGGCGAGCAGTACTTC	CASSILAGAGEQYF
TRBJ1-6	few	TRBV6-5	-	TGTGCCAGCAGTTACAACAGGGTGAATTCACCCCTCCACTTT	CASSYNRVNSPLHF
TRBJ1-3	-	TRBV7-9	-	TGTGCCAGCAGCTTAGCGTCCAGGGGAAACACCATATATTTT	CASSLASRGNTIYF
TRBJ1-2	-	TRBV5-1	TRBD1	TGCGCCAGCAGCTTGGGACAGGGGTACGGCGGCTACACCTTC	CASSLGQGYGGYTF